Listed below are T cell receptor beta chains from one sample, sequenced in a study of T cell responses to AZD1222 COVID-19 vaccine. Repertoires were generated with immunoSEQ multiplex PCR, while TCRdb's copy carries only in-frame clones and drops some. Here the sample spans about 59,000 clones, roughly 89% being singletons. The input for sequencing was peripheral blood, taken on day 0 of AZD1222 vaccination. Receptor source: an adult in good health. The conserved cysteine and the conserved F or W are not part of the CDR3 here.

>TRBV3-1/TRBV3-2|14
ASSQELAAQQETQY
>TRBV5-1|13
ASSLAGFLLTEAF
>TRBV7-2|11
ASSASPTETQY
>TRBV20-1|13
SASYRQGRVHEQY
>TRBV11-2|13
ASSARLAGGYEQY
>TRBV28|16
ASVPRRQESFSTDTQY
>TRBV4-3|15
ASSQDRPGSSLNEQF
>TRBV25-1|10
ASSAGGDTQY
>TRBV4-2|14
ASSQEEGGWNTEAF
>TRBV30|11
AWSVSLEHGYT
>TRBV5-1|12
ASSLSGGGTEAF
>TRBV7-2|11
ASSPQRDSPLH